This T cell receptor beta chain was documented in a study of blood T cell repertoires in COVID-19. Study in general: Samples taken during acute and convalescent COVID-19 were collected in the United States, Italy and Spain. PBMCs, B-cell-depleted T cells, or T cells provided the cDNA or gDNA that made up the material.

Original methodology: By means of reference gene primer amplification, nucleated cell counts were estimated. The data were produced by immunoSEQ multiplex PCR, yet TCRdb's version contains in-frame clones alone and is incomplete. From that table come the V and J calls and clone size; the DNA was used to work out D and trimming. The sample consists of hundreds of thousands of clones, roughly 85% of them appearing once. The CDR3 covers 15 residues. Germline V gene sequence: CDR1 MNHNY, CDR2 SVGAGI (reference sequence). V shed 5 bases, J shed 1 base, and the junction held 3 bases outside the gene matches.

This sequence was found in a man aged 45-60 years with COVID-19, enrolled during active disease. The sample was peripheral blood. J is TRBJ2-2 and V is TRBV6-6, with 8 nucleotides matching TRBD1. Here the CDR3 reads CASSTDRENTGELFF. CDR3 sequence (DNA): TGTGCCAGCAGTACGGACAGGGAGAACACCGGGGAGCTGTTTTTT.